The TCR beta chain described here comes from a study of blood T cells in healthy people across ages. Findings of the study overall: Strong correlation existed between TCR beta diversity and naive T cell percentage.

A second about 6 to 12 cycle PCR used barcoded and J-beta primers. MiXCR, run by TCRdb on the 5' RACE reads, gives a single entry per CDR3 protein. The table records approximately 1.5 million distinct CDR3 sequences, roughly two fifths of them present only once. This clonotype was recorded only once. The antigen is not known. The receptor's source is a woman aged 18-29 years in good health. The sequenced material came from blood.

The CDR3 sequence: CSARQGSGQQETQYF. The CDR3 coding sequence is TGCAGTGCTAGACAGGGGAGTGGGCAGCAAGAGACCCAGTACTTC. The J gene is TRBJ2-5, the V gene TRBV20-1; D possibly corresponds to TRBD1 (6 bases). Trimming cost V 2 bases and J 2 bases, with 15 bases left between them. The CDR3 totals 15 residues. Germline V gene lookup returns CDR1 DFQATT and CDR2 SNEGSKA (reference sequence).